This T cell receptor beta chain was observed in a study of CD8 T cells in ankylosing spondylitis. Study conclusions and caveats: It appeared that ankylosing spondylitis blood was characterized by a TCR beta motif of fewer than ten highly homologous variants. Matched synovial fluid from ankylosing spondylitis patients was reported to be enriched for disease-linked clones.

This clonotype was seen more than once but under ten times. The target antigen is unknown. Quantitative molecular-barcoded 5'-RACE generated the TCR beta libraries. A single record per CDR3 protein comes from TCRdb applying MiXCR to the 5' RACE reads. The sample contains about 360,000 distinct CDR3 sequences, 20% to 25% of which appear only once. There are 14 residues in the CDR3. Germline CDR1 reads LNHNV; CDR2 reads YYDKDF (reference sequence). V lost 0 bases to trimming and J lost 0 bases, with 5 bases between them. This rearrangement joins TRBV15 to TRBJ2-5; D not certain. Material for sequencing was blood, either unsorted or a sorted T cell fraction (not recorded which). The origin of this receptor is a male donor with ankylosing spondylitis or in good health (not recorded which). The CDR3 is CATSRDRNQETQYF. The CDR3 DNA reads as TGTGCCACCAGCAGAGATAGGAACCAAGAGACCCAGTACTTC.